Sequencing of this TCR beta chain was carried out in a study of cytomegalovirus exposure and HLA in healthy donors. Study as a whole: Earlier, 150 million to 200 million T cells were analyzed, and about 120 million unique TCR beta sequences were found among them. Overall study results and limits: Within an earlier analysis, most TCR beta V segments proved productive either about 90% or about 30% of the time. Cytomegalovirus-associated status was assigned to some 180 TCR beta chains.

Of note for this clone: Its antigen is as yet unknown.

Researchers ran the PCR with 60 Vbeta and 13 Jbeta primers. The authors' processing: In a later analysis, the count reached some 75 million unique TCR beta chains, with 10 million to 11 million shared. Using immunoSEQ multiplex PCR, the repertoire was profiled, and TCRdb retains in-frame clones only, with some absent. V and J calls and clone size follow that table, whereas D and trimming were derived from the DNA. This table holds approximately 130,000 clones, around 83% found once. Sequencing was carried out using PBMCs. The source of this sequence is a woman between 50 and 59 years old in good health and CMV-seropositive.

The CDR3 protein is CASSLRGYTEAFF. In DNA form, the CDR3 reads TGTGCCAGCAGCTTAAGAGGGTACACTGAAGCTTTCTTT. The V call is TRBV11-3, the J call TRBJ1-1, with no clear D. Between the trimmed V and J ends, which lost 2 bases and 3 bases, there was a span of 7 bases. Germline V lookup: CDR1 SGHNT, CDR2 YENEEA. The CDR3 totals 13 residues.